This is a list of T cell receptor beta chains from one sample in a study of radiation and T cells in renal cell carcinoma. The table came from immunoSEQ multiplex PCR; TCRdb's copy has only in-frame clones and leaves some out. There are about 49,000 clones in the sample; about 80% occur only once, and approximately 28% lies in the top ten. Sequencing was performed on blood, taken from a patient whose treatment included radiotherapy and nephrectomy. All receptors come from a woman aged 70-85 years with renal cell carcinoma. CDR3s include the opening cysteine and the closing phenylalanine or tryptophan. The order of the fields is D gene, clone size, J gene, V gene, CDR3 protein, CDR3 DNA. D genes are given only for firm matches. Some rows have no size entry. The others give once, few or many, or a class for an expanded clone.

D: NA
size: NA
J: TRBJ2-1
V: TRBV19
CDR3: CASSRREPWGEQFF
DNA: TGTGCCAGTAGTAGACGGGAACCTTGGGGGGAGCAGTTCTTC

D: TRBD1
size: NA
J: TRBJ1-1
V: TRBV6-6
CDR3: CASSNRGPNTEAFF
DNA: TGTGCCAGCAGCAACAGGGGGCCGAACACTGAAGCTTTCTTT

D: TRBD1
size: NA
J: TRBJ1-4
V: TRBV5-1
CDR3: CASRGTGATNEKLFF
DNA: TGCGCCAGCAGAGGGACAGGGGCCACTAATGAAAAACTGTTTTTT

D: TRBD1
size: many
J: TRBJ1-1
V: TRBV28
CDR3: CASSLTGVARNTEAFF
DNA: TGTGCCAGCAGCCTGACAGGGGTCGCAAGGAACACTGAAGCTTTCTTT

D: TRBD1
size: once
J: TRBJ1-5
V: TRBV2
CDR3: CASRGPGTGGGRQPQHF
DNA: TGTGCCAGCAGGGGCCCCGGGACAGGGGGCGGTCGTCAGCCCCAGCATTTT

D: TRBD1
size: few
J: TRBJ1-1
V: TRBV2
CDR3: CASRGTGGANAFF
DNA: TGTGCCAGCAGAGGGACAGGGGGCGCGAACGCTTTCTTT

D: TRBD2
size: NA
J: TRBJ2-5
V: TRBV7-3
CDR3: CASSLTSGRQETQYF
DNA: TGTGCCAGCAGCTTAACTAGCGGGAGACAAGAGACCCAGTACTTC

D: TRBD2
size: NA
J: TRBJ2-3
V: TRBV9
CDR3: CASSVGVAGGLTDTQYF
DNA: TGTGCCAGCAGCGTAGGGGTAGCGGGGGGCCTCACAGATACGCAGTATTTT

D: NA
size: NA
J: TRBJ2-7
V: TRBV9
CDR3: CASSDSGGLGEQYF
DNA: TGTGCCAGCAGTGATTCCGGCGGGTTGGGTGAGCAGTACTTC

D: NA
size: NA
J: TRBJ2-1
V: TRBV19
CDR3: CASSLGASSYNEQFF
DNA: TGTGCCAGTAGTCTAGGGGCGAGCTCCTACAATGAGCAGTTCTTC

D: TRBD1
size: NA
J: TRBJ1-5
V: TRBV4-1
CDR3: CASAKGAGGSQPQHF
DNA: TGCGCCAGCGCCAAAGGGGCAGGGGGCAGCCAGCCCCAGCATTTT

D: NA
size: NA
J: TRBJ2-7
V: TRBV9
CDR3: CASSVANGPYEQYF
DNA: TGTGCCAGCAGCGTAGCTAACGGACCCTACGAGCAGTACTTC

D: TRBD1
size: NA
J: TRBJ2-7
V: TRBV7-2
CDR3: CASSVGQGSSYEQYF
DNA: TGTGCCAGCAGCGTAGGACAGGGGAGCTCCTACGAGCAGTACTTC

D: NA
size: NA
J: TRBJ1-2
V: TRBV6-5
CDR3: CASRRGGNYGYTF
DNA: TGTGCCAGCCGTCGTGGGGGGAACTATGGCTACACCTTC

D: TRBD2
size: NA
J: TRBJ2-1
V: TRBV14
CDR3: CASSPWTSGRALNEQFF
DNA: TGTGCCAGCAGCCCCTGGACTAGCGGGAGGGCCCTCAATGAGCAGTTCTTC

D: NA
size: NA
J: TRBJ1-3
V: TRBV5-6
CDR3: CASSLMVSGNTIYF
DNA: TGTGCCAGCAGCTTGATGGTCTCTGGAAACACCATATATTTT

D: TRBD1
size: NA
J: TRBJ2-4
V: TRBV5-6
CDR3: CASPTGPRQNIQYF
DNA: TGTGCCAGCCCGACAGGGCCCCGTCAAAACATTCAGTACTTC

D: NA
size: NA
J: TRBJ1-3
V: TRBV7-7
CDR3: CASSSDRGNTIYF
DNA: TGTGCCAGCAGCTCAGACAGGGGAAACACCATATATTTT

D: NA
size: NA
J: TRBJ2-3
V: TRBV9
CDR3: CASSVMSGGALNTQYF
DNA: TGTGCCAGCAGCGTTATGAGTGGGGGGGCGTTGAATACGCAGTATTTT

D: TRBD1
size: few
J: TRBJ2-1
V: TRBV30
CDR3: CAWSVGQGARNEQFF
DNA: TGTGCCTGGAGTGTAGGGCAGGGGGCAAGGAATGAGCAGTTCTTC